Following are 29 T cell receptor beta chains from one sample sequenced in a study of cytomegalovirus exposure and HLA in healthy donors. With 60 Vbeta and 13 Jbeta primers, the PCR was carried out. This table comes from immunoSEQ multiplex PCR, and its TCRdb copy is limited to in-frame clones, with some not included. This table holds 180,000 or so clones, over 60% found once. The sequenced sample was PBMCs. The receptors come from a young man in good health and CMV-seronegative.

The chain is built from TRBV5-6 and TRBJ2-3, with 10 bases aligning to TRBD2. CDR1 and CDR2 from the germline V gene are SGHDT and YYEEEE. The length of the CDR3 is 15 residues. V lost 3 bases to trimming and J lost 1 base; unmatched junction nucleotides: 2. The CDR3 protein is CASSYGTSGTDTQYF. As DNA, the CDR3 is TGTGCCAGCAGCTATGGGACTAGCGGCACAGATACGCAGTATTTT.

The CDR3 region is CASSFGTSGGREQYF. DNA for the CDR3: TGTGCCAGCAGCTTTGGGACTAGCGGGGGCCGTGAGCAGTACTTC. The chain employs TRBV5-6 and TRBJ2-7, with TRBD2 identical over 14 bases. The CDR3 is 15 residues long. Trimming at V came to 2 bases and at J to 7 bases, leaving 5 bases not matched to a gene. Per the germline V gene, CDR1 is SGHDT and CDR2 is YYEEEE.

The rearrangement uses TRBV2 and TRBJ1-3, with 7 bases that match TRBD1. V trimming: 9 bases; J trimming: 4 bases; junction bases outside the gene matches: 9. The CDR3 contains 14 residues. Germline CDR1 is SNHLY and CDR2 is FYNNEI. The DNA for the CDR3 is TGTGCCAGTAATGAGGGGGCGGGAGGAAACACCATATATTTT. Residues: CASNEGAGGNTIYF.

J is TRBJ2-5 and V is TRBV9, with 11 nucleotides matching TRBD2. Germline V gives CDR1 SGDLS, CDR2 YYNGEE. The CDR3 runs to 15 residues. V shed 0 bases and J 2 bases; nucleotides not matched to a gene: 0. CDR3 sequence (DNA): TGTGCCAGCAGCGTAGGGACTAGCGGGCAAGAGACCCAGTACTTC. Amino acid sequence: CASSVGTSGQETQYF.

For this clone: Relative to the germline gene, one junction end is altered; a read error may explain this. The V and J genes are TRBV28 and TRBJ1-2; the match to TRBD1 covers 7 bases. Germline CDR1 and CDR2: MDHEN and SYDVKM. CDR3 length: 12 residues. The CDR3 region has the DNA TGTGCCAGCAGTCCTACAGGGGACCCTTTTCCCTTC. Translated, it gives CASSPTGDPFPF.

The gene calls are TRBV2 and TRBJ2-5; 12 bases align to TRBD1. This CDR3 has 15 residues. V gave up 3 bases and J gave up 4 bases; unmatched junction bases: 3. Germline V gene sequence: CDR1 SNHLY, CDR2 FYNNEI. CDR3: CASSEGGQGAETQYF. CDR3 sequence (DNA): TGTGCCAGCAGTGAGGGGGGACAGGGGGCAGAGACCCAGTACTTC.

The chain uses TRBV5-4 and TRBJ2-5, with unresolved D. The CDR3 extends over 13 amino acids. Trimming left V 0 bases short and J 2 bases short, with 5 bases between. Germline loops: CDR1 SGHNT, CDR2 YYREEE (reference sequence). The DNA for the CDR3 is TGTGCCAGCAGCTTGGACAAGCAAGAGACCCAGTACTTC. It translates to CASSLDKQETQYF.

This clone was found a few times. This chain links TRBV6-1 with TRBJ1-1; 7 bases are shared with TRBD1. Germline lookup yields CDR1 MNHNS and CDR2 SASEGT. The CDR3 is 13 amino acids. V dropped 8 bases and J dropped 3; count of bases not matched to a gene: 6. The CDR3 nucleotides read TGTGCCAGCCTAAGACAGGGTGACACTGAAGCTTTCTTT. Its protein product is CASLRQGDTEAFF.

CDR3 bases: TGTGCCAGCAGCCTAGACAGTGGTTCTAACTATGGCTACACCTTC. It encodes CASSLDSGSNYGYTF. The V and J genes are TRBV7-3 and TRBJ1-2, with D maybe TRBD1 (5 bases). Deletions cut 5 bases from V and 0 bases from J, with 13 bases between. CDR1 is SGHTA and CDR2 is FQGTGA in the germline V gene. The CDR3 spans 15 residues.

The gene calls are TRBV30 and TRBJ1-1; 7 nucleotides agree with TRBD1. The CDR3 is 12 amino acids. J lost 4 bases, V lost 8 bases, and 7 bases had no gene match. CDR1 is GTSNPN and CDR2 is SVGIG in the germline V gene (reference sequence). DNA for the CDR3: TGTGCCCGTGGACAGGTTGGCACTGAAGCTTTCTTT. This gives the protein CARGQVGTEAFF.

For the CDR3, the DNA is TGTGCCAGCAGTTACAAGAGCGGGAGGGCCGAAGAGCAGTTCTTC. Protein sequence: CASSYKSGRAEEQFF. The chain couples TRBV6-6 to TRBJ2-1; TRBD2 matches 10 bases. Per germline, CDR1 MNHNY and CDR2 SVGAGI (reference sequence). Trimming took 2 bases from V and 10 from J; bases not matched to a gene: 8. The CDR3 length is 15 residues.

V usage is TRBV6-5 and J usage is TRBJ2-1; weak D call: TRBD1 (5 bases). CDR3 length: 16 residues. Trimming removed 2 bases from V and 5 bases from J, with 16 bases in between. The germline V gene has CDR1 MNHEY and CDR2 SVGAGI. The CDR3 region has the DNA TGTGCCAGCAGTTACCGGGTCCAGGGTGGGAACAATGAGCAGTTCTTC. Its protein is CASSYRVQGGNNEQFF.

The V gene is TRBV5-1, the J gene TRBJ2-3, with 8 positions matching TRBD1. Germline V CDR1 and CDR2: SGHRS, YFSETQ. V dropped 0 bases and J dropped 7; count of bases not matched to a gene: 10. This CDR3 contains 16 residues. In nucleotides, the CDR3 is TGCGCCAGCAGCTTGGCCCCGGACAGGGCCCCCCATACGCAGTATTTT. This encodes CASSLAPDRAPHTQYF.

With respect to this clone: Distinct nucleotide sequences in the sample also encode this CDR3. The CDR3 nucleotides are TGTGCCAGCAGTTCGACGGGGTACGAGCAGTACTTC. It encodes CASSSTGYEQYF. The J gene is TRBJ2-7, the V gene TRBV28; D possibly corresponds to TRBD2 (5 bases). V gave up 4 bases and J gave up 4 bases, with 8 bases separating them. This CDR3 spans 12 amino acids. Per germline, CDR1 MDHEN and CDR2 SYDVKM.

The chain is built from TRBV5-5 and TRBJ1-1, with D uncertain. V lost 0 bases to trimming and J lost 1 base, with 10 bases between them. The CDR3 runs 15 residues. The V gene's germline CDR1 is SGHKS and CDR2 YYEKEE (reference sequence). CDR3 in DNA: TGTGCCAGCAGCTTGGAAGTGACAAAGAACACTGAAGCTTTCTTT. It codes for CASSLEVTKNTEAFF. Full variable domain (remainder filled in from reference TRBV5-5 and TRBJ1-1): DAGVTQSPTHLIKTRGQQVTLRCSPISGHKSVSWYQQVLGQGPQFIFQYYEKEERGRGNFPDRFSARQFPNYSSELNVNALLLGDSALYLCASSLEVTKNTEAFFGQGTRLTVV.

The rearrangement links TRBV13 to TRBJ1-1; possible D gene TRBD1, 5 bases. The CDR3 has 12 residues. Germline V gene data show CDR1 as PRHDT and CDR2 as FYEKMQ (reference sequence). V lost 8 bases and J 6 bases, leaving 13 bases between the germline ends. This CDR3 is CASGHRIAEAFF. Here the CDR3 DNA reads TGTGCCAGCGGACACCGGATCGCTGAAGCTTTCTTT.

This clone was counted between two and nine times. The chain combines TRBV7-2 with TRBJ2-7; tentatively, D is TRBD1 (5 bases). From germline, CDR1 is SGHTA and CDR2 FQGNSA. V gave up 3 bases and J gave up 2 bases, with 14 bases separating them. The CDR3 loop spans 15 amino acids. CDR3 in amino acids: CASSLYSRGPYEQYF. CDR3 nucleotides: TGTGCCAGCAGCTTGTATTCTAGGGGCCCCTACGAGCAGTACTTC.

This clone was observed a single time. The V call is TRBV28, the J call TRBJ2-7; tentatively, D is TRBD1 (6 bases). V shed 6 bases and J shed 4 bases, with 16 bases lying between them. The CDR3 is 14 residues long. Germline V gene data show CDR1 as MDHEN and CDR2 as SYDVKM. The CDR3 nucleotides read TGTGCCAGCAGCCTATGGGACAACAAATACGAGCAGTACTTC. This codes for CASSLWDNKYEQYF.

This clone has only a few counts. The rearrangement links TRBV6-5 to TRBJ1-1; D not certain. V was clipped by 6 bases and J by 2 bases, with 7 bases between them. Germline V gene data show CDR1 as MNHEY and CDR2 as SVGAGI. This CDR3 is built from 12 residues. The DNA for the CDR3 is TGTGCCAGCAGAGACACTAACACTGAAGCTTTCTTT. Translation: CASRDTNTEAFF.

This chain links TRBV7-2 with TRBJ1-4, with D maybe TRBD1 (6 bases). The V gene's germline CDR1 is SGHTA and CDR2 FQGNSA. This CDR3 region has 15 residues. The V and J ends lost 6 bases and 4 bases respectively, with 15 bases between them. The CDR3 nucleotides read TGTGCCAGCAGTTACACAGGGTCCTTTAATGAAAAACTGTTTTTT. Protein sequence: CASSYTGSFNEKLFF. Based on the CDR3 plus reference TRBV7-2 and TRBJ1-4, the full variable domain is GAGVSQSPSNKVTEKGKDVELRCDPISGHTALYWYRQSLGQGLEFLIYFQGNSAPDKSGLPSDRFSAERTGGSVSTLTIQRTQQEDSAVYLCASSYTGSFNEKLFFGSGTQLSVL.

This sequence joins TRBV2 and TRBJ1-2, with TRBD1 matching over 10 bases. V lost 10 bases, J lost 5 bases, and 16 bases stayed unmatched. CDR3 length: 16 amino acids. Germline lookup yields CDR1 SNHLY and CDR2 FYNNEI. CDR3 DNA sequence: TGTGCCAACCCCCGGGGACAGGGGTGGATCGGGTATGGCTACACCTTC. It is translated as CANPRGQGWIGYGYTF.

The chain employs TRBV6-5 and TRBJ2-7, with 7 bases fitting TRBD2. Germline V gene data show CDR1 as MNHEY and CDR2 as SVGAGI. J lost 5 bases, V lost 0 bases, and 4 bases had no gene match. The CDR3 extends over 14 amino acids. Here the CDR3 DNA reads TGTGCCAGCAGTTACTCTGGGCTAGCGGACGAGCAGTACTTC. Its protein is CASSYSGLADEQYF.

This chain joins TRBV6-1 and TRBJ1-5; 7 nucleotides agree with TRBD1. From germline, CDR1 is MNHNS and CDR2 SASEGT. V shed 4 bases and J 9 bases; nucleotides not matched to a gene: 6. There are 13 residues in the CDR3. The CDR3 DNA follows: TGTGCCAGCAGTGGGGACAGCTCTTGGCCCCAGCATTTT. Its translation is CASSGDSSWPQHF.

CDR3 DNA: TGCGCCAGCAGCATACCGACAGGCGGGAACACTGAAGCTTTCTTT. Its translation: CASSIPTGGNTEAFF. The chain links TRBV5-1 to TRBJ1-1; D might be TRBD1 (6 bases). Germline V gene data show CDR1 as SGHRS and CDR2 as YFSETQ. The V end was cut by 4 bases, the J end by 1 base, with 14 bases between. CDR3 length: 15 residues. The full variable domain, with the rest looked up from reference TRBV5-1 and TRBJ1-1, is KAGVTQTPRYLIKTRGQQVTLSCSPISGHRSVSWYQQTPGQGLQFLFEYFSETQRNKGNFPGRFSGRQFSNSRSEMNVSTLELGDSALYLCASSIPTGGNTEAFFGQGTRLTVV.

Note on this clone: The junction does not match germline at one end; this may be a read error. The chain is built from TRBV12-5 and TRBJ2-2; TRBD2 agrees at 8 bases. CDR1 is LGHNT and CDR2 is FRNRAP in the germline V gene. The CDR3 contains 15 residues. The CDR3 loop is CASGLAGGNTGELFF. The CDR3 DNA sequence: TGTGCTAGTGGATTGGCGGGAGGAAACACCGGGGAGCTGTTTTTT.

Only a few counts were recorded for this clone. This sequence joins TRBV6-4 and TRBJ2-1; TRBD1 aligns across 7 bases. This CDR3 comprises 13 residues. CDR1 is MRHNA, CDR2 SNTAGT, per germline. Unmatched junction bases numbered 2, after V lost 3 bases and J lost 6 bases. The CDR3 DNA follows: TGTGCCAGCAGTGAGCGACAGGGCAATGAGCAGTTCTTC. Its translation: CASSERQGNEQFF.

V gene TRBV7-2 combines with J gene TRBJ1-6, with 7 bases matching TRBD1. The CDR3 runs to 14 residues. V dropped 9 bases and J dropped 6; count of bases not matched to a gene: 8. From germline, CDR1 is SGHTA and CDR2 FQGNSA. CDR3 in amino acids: CARRVGQINSPLHF. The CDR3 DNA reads TGTGCCAGAAGAGTGGGACAGATTAATTCACCCCTCCACTTT.

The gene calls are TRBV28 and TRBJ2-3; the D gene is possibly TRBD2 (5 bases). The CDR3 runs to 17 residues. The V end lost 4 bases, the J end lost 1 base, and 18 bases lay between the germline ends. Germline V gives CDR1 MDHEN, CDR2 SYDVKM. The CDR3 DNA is TGTGCCAGCAGTTCTCCCGGCCGAATTAGCGGCACAGATACGCAGTATTTT. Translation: CASSSPGRISGTDTQYF.

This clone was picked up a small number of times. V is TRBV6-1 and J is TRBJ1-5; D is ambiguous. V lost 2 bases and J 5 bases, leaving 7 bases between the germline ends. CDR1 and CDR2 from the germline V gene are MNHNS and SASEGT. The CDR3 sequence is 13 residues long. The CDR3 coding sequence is TGTGCCAGCAGTGAAAGGGAGCATCAGCCCCAGCATTTT. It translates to CASSEREHQPQHF.